The 8 T cell receptor beta chains below were found in one sample sequenced in a study of beta chain features in type 1 diabetes. Every isolated RNA sample was fully reverse transcribed, so sequencing captured expressed TCRB transcripts. Sequenced by immunoSEQ multiplex PCR; TCRdb stores in-frame clones only, minus some. The sample comprises roughly 240,000 clones, 68% of which are singletons, and 0.053% rests with the top ten. The source material was naive CD4+ T cells from blood. These receptors were collected from a man aged 25-40 years in good health.

V and J are TRBV29-1 and TRBJ1-2; D possibly corresponds to TRBD1 (5 bases). This CDR3 comprises 12 residues. V lost 8 bases and J lost 4, with 14 bases in between. Germline V gene sequence: CDR1 SQVTM, CDR2 ANQGSEA. In DNA form, the CDR3 reads TGCAGCACCGCGGGACCGAGCTATGGCTACACCTTC. It codes for CSTAGPSYGYTF.

The chain couples TRBV28 to TRBJ2-7; perhaps TRBD2 as D (7 bases). In germline, CDR1 is MDHEN, CDR2 SYDVKM. The CDR3 is 15 residues long. Trimming cost V 8 bases and J 0 bases, with 17 bases left between them. This chain's CDR3 is CASVRGALGSYEQYF. Here the CDR3 DNA reads TGTGCCAGCGTCCGGGGGGCCCTAGGCTCCTACGAGCAGTACTTC.

This clone was recorded once. The rearrangement links TRBV5-8 to TRBJ1-1, with no clear D. The germline gives CDR1 SGHTS, CDR2 YDEGEE. This CDR3 region has 14 residues. The V gene lost 4 bases and the J gene lost 4 bases, with 14 bases spanning the gap. The CDR3 DNA follows: TGTGCCAGCAGCCCGCAAGCCAAGGGCACTGAAGCTTTCTTT. It yields the protein CASSPQAKGTEAFF.

This chain joins TRBV9 and TRBJ1-6; TRBD1 is a possible D gene (6 bases). V was cut by 3 bases and J by 14 bases, with 15 bases left in between. The CDR3 contains 13 residues. Germline V gene data show CDR1 as SGDLS and CDR2 as YYNGEE. The CDR3 DNA sequence: TGTGCCAGCAGCGCCGTGACAGGTTTAGCCCTCCACTTT. Amino acids: CASSAVTGLALHF.

J is TRBJ2-1 and V is TRBV7-9; TRBD2 aligns across 9 bases. This CDR3 is built from 17 residues. V was clipped by 4 bases and J by 7 bases; unmatched bases: 14. Germline assignment: CDR1 SEHNR and CDR2 FQNEAQ (reference sequence). CDR3 DNA: TGTGCCAGCAGCTCCCCAAAGGTAGCGGGGGCTGAAAATGAGCAGTTCTTC. Its translation is CASSSPKVAGAENEQFF.

V and J are TRBV7-2 and TRBJ2-7; 10 bases map to TRBD1. Trimming took 4 bases from V and 7 from J; bases not matched to a gene: 7. This CDR3 region has 14 residues. CDR1 SGHTA and CDR2 FQGNSA come from the germline V gene. DNA for the CDR3: TGTGCCAGCAGCTCCGGGACAGGGGCGTGGGAGCAGTACTTC. Translating it yields CASSSGTGAWEQYF.

This clone was seen more than once but under ten times. The chain employs TRBV9 and TRBJ2-7, with a weak D call TRBD1 (5 bases). The CDR3 is made up of 14 amino acids. Germline CDR1 reads SGDLS; CDR2 reads YYNGEE. V was clipped by 0 bases and J by 3 bases, with 10 bases between them. Here the CDR3 reads CASSVEPQGYEQYF. Written as DNA, the CDR3 is TGTGCCAGCAGCGTAGAGCCGCAGGGCTACGAGCAGTACTTC.

For this clone: One junction end disagrees with the germline gene, perhaps due to a read error. This sequence joins TRBV29-1 and TRBJ2-2; tentative D call: TRBD1 (6 bases). The CDR3 spans 13 residues. Germline CDR1 reads SQVTM; CDR2 reads ANQGSEA. In DNA form, the CDR3 reads TGCAGCGTTTCCCAGGGGAACCCCGGGGAGCTGTTTTTT. As protein: CSVSQGNPGELFF.